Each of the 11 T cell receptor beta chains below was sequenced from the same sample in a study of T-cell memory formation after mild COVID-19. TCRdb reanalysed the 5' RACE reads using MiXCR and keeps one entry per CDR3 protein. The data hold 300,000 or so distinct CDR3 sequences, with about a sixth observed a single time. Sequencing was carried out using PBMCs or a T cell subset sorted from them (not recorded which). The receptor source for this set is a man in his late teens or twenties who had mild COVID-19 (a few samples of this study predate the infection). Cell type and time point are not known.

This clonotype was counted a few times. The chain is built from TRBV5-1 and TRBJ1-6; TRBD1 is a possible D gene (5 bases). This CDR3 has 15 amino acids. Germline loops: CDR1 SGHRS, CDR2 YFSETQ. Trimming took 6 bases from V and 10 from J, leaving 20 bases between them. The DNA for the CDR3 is TGCGCCAGCACCCCCGCCGGACAAATAGGCTCACCCCTCCACTTT. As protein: CASTPAGQIGSPLHF.

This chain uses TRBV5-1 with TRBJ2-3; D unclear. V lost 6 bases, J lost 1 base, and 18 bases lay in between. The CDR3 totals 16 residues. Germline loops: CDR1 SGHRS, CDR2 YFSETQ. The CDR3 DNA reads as TGCGCCAGCACCCTGGGTTCCATTGTGGGCACAGATACGCAGTATTTT. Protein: CASTLGSIVGTDTQYF.

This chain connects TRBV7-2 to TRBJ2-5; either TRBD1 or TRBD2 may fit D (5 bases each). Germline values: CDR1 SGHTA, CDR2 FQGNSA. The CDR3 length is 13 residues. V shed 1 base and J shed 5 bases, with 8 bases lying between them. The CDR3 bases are TGTGCCAGCAGCTTAGTATGGGGGGAGACCCAGTACTTC. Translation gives CASSLVWGETQYF.

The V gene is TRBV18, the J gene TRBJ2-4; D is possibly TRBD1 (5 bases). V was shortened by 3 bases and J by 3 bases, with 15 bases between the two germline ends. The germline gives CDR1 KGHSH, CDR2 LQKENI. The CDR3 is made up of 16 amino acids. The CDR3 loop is CASSPVGVSNKNIQYF. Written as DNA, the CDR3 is TGTGCCAGCTCACCCGTAGGGGTTTCCAACAAAAACATTCAGTACTTC. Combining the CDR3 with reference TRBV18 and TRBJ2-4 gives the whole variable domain NAGVMQNPRHLVRRRGQEARLRCSPMKGHSHVYWYRQLPEEGLKFMVYLQKENIIDESGMPKERFSAEFPKEGPSILRIQQVVRGDSAAYFCASSPVGVSNKNIQYFGAGTRLSVL.

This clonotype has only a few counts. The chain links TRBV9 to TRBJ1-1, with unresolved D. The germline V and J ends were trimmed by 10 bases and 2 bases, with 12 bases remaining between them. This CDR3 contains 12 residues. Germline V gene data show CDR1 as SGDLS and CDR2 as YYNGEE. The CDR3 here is CASGSYNTEAFF. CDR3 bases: TGTGCCTCTGGCAGCTACAACACTGAAGCTTTCTTT. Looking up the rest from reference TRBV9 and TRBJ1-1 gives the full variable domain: DSGVTQTPKHLITATGQRVTLRCSPRSGDLSVYWYQQSLDQGLQFLIQYYNGEERAKGNILERFSAQQFPDLHSELNLSSLELGDSALYFCASGSYNTEAFFGQGTRLTVV.

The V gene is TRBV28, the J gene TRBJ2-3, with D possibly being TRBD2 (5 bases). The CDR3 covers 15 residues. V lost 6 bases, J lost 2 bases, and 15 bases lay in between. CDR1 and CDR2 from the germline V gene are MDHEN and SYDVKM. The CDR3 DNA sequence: TGTGCCAGCAGCCCCGTGGAGGCCCTCACAGATACGCAGTATTTT. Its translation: CASSPVEALTDTQYF.

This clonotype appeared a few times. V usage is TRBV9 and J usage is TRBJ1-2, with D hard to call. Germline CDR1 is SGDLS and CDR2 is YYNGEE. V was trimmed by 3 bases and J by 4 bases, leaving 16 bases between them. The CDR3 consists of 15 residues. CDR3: CASSATNQEGYGYTF. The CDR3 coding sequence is TGTGCCAGCAGCGCAACAAATCAGGAAGGCTATGGCTACACCTTC. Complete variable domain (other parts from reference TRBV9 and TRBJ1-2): DSGVTQTPKHLITATGQRVTLRCSPRSGDLSVYWYQQSLDQGLQFLIQYYNGEERAKGNILERFSAQQFPDLHSELNLSSLELGDSALYFCASSATNQEGYGYTFGSGTRLTVV.

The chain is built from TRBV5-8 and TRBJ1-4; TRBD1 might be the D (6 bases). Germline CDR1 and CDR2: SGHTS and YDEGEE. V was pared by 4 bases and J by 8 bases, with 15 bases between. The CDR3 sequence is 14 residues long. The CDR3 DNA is TGTGCCAGCAGCCTCGGGACAATTAACGAAAAACTGTTTTTT. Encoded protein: CASSLGTINEKLFF.

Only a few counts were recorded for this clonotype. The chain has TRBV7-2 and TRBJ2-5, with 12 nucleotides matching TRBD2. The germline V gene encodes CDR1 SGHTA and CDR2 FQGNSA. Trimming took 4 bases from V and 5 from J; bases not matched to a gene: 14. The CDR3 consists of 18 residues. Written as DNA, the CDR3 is TGTGCCAGCAGCTCTCAAACCCGACTAGCGGGGGTGGGGGAGACCCAGTACTTC. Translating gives CASSSQTRLAGVGETQYF.

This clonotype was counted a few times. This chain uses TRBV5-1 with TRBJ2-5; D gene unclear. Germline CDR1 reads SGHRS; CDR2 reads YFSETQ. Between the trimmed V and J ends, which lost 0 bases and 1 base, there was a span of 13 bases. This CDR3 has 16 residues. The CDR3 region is CASSLGSVGPQETQYF. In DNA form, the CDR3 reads TGCGCCAGCAGCTTGGGATCGGTCGGCCCCCAAGAGACCCAGTACTTC.

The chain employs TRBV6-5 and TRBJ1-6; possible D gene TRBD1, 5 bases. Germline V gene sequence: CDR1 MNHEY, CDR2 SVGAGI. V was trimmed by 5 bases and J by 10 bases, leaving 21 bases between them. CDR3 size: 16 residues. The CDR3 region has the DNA TGTGCCAGCAGTACCGGGACGGGGAGCTGGGGATCACCCCTCCACTTT. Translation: CASSTGTGSWGSPLHF.